Below, 5 T cell receptor beta chains from the same sample are listed, as sequenced in a study of blood T cell repertoires in COVID-19. Repertoires were generated with immunoSEQ multiplex PCR, while TCRdb's copy carries only in-frame clones and drops some. The table records more than 300,000 clones, 89% of them present only once. The sample taken for sequencing was peripheral blood. Source of these receptors: a man aged 18-30 years who had recovered from COVID-19.

V gene TRBV9 combines with J gene TRBJ2-5; 10 bases match TRBD2. The V gene end was trimmed by 0 bases and the J gene end by 0 bases; junction bases not matched to a gene: 8. This CDR3 region has 18 residues. Germline V gene data show CDR1 as SGDLS and CDR2 as YYNGEE. The CDR3, as DNA: TGTGCCAGCAGCGTAGGGGCGGTGAGCGGGGGGGACCAAGAGACCCAGTACTTC. It encodes CASSVGAVSGGDQETQYF.

The chain recombines TRBV7-9 with TRBJ2-7; no clear D gene. V dropped 1 base and J dropped 6 bases, with 10 bases sitting between them. Germline CDR1 is SEHNR and CDR2 is FQNEAQ (reference sequence). This CDR3 spans 13 amino acids. In nucleotides, the CDR3 is TGTGCCAGCAGCTTAGAACAGTTGAGCGAGCAGTACTTC. Translation: CASSLEQLSEQYF.

This clone was counted between two and nine times. The V call is TRBV27, the J call TRBJ2-1; a possible D gene is TRBD1 (6 bases). Germline CDR1 MNHEY, CDR2 SMNVEV (reference sequence). The ends were cut back, 6 bases at V and 9 bases at J, with 12 bases in the middle. The CDR3 extends over 12 amino acids. For the CDR3, the DNA is TGTGCCAGCAGGTTGGGGACAACTGAGCAGTTCTTC. Translating gives CASRLGTTEQFF.

The rearrangement joins TRBV30 to TRBJ2-7; 8 nucleotides line up with TRBD1. The CDR3 has 13 amino acids. V lost 0 bases, J lost 3 bases, and 1 base stayed unmatched. The V gene's germline CDR1 is GTSNPN and CDR2 SVGIG (reference sequence). CDR3 bases: TGTGCCTGGAGTGTAACAGGGGGCTACGAGCAGTACTTC. Its translation: CAWSVTGGYEQYF. Filled out from reference TRBV30 and TRBJ2-7, the complete variable domain reads SQTIHQWPATLVQPVGSPLSLECTVEGTSNPNLYWYRQAAGRGLQLLFYSVGIGQISSEVPQNLSASRPQDRQFILSSKKLLLSDSGFYLCAWSVTGGYEQYFGPGTRLTVT.

This chain joins TRBV6-5 and TRBJ1-6, with TRBD1 matching over 7 bases. The CDR3 runs 16 residues. V was clipped by 0 bases and J by 10 bases; unmatched bases: 9. From germline, CDR1 is MNHEY and CDR2 SVGAGI. CDR3 bases: TGTGCCAGCAGTTACTCGCACAGGGGAAAGGAATCACCCCTCCACTTT. Its translation: CASSYSHRGKESPLHF.